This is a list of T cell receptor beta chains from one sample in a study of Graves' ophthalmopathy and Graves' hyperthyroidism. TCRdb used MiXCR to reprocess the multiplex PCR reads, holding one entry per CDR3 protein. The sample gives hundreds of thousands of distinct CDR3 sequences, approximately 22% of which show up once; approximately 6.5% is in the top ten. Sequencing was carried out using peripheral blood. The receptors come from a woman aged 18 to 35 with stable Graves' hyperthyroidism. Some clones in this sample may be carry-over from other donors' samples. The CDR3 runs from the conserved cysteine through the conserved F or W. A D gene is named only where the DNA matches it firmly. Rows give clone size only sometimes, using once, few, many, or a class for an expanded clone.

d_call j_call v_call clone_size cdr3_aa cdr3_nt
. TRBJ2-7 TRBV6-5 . CASSYSSPTNEQYF TGTGCCAGCAGTTACTCGAGCCCCACTAACGAGCAGTACTTC
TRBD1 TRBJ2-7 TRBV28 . CASSLGGRLGQGNYEQYF TGTGCCAGCAGTTTAGGGGGCCGATTGGGACAGGGAAACTACGAGCAGTACTTC
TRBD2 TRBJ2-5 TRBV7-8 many CASSLDVAGNQETQYF TGTGCCAGCAGCTTAGATGTAGCGGGAAACCAAGAGACCCAGTACTTC
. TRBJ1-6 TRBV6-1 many CASSRLDSPLHF TGTGCCAGCAGTCGCCTGGATTCACCCCTCCACTTT
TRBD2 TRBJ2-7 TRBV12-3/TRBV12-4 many CASSWGLAGAFYEQYF TGTGCCAGCAGTTGGGGACTAGCGGGCGCCTTCTACGAGCAGTACTTC
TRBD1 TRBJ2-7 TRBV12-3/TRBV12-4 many CASSLTGQLSYEQYF TGTGCCAGCAGTTTGACGGGACAGCTCTCCTACGAGCAGTACTTC
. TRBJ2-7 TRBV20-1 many CSARNPTETYEQYF TGCAGTGCTAGAAATCCGACGGAGACCTACGAGCAGTACTTC
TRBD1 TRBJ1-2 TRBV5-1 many CASSLPLTGAVDYGYTF TGCGCCAGCAGCTTGCCTCTGACAGGGGCAGTCGACTATGGCTACACCTTC
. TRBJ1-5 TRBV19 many CASSIRTVNQPQHF TGTGCCAGTAGTATAAGGACGGTGAATCAGCCCCAGCATTTT
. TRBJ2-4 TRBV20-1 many CSARGAGWAKNIQYF TGCAGTGCTAGAGGCGCTGGGTGGGCCAAAAACATTCAGTACTTC
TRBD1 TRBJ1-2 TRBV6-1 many CASSDRTGDNYGYTF TGTGCCAGCAGTGATCGGACAGGCGACAACTATGGCTACACCTTC
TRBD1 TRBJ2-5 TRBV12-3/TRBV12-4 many CASTRDSEETQYF TGTGCCAGCACTAGGGACAGCGAAGAGACCCAGTACTTC
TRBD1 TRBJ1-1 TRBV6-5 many CASSSQGAVGNTEAFF TGTGCCAGCAGTTCCCAGGGGGCAGTTGGGAACACTGAAGCTTTCTTT
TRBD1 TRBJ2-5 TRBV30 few CAWTDREETQYF TGTGCCTGGACGGACAGGGAAGAGACCCAGTACTTC
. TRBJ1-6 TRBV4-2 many CASSPIGSGGFNSPLHF TGTGCCAGCAGCCCAATTGGATCCGGGGGTTTTAATTCACCCCTCCACTTT
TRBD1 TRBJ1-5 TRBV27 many CASRSLNGDRGNQPQHF TGTGCCAGCAGATCGTTGAACGGGGACAGGGGCAATCAGCCCCAGCATTTT
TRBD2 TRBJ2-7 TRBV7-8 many CASSDGEGYEQYF TGTGCCAGCAGCGACGGGGAGGGCTACGAGCAGTACTTC
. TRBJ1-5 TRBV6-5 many CASRLAENQPQHF TGTGCCAGTAGGTTGGCAGAGAATCAGCCCCAGCATTTT
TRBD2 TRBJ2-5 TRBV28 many CASSLGPGTRGETQYF TGTGCCAGCAGTTTAGGGCCGGGGACTAGAGGGGAGACCCAGTACTTC
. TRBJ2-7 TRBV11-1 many CASSRTTTYAEQYF TGTGCCAGCAGCCGGACAACAACCTACGCAGAGCAGTACTTC
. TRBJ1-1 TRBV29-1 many CSGGWGGRVTEAFF TGCAGCGGTGGTTGGGGGGGAAGGGTCACTGAAGCTTTCTTT